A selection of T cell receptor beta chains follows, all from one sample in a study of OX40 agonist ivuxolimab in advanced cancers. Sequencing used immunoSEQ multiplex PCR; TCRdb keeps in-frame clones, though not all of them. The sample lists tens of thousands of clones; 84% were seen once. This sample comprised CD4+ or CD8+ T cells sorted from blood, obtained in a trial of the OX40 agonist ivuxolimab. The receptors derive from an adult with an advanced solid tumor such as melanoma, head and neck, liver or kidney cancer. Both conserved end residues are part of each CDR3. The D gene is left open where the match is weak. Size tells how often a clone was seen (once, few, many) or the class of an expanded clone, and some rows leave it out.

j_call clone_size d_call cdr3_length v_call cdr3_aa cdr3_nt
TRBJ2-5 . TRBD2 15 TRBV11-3 CASTGLADYQEPQYF TGTGCCAGCACCGGACTAGCGGATTATCAAGAGCCCCAGTACTTC
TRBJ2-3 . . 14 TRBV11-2 CASSLQRATDTQYF TGTGCCAGCAGCCTACAGAGGGCCACAGATACGCAGTATTTT
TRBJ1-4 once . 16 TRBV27 CASSSSPDSPGEKLFF TGTGCCAGCAGTTCTTCTCCTGACAGCCCAGGAGAAAAACTGTTTTTT
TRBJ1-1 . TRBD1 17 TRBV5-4 CASSRPGQGVMNTEAFF TGTGCCAGCAGCCGGCCGGGGCAGGGGGTCATGAACACTGAAGCTTTCTTT
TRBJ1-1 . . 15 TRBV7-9 CASSLAVGRGTEAFF TGTGCCAGCAGCTTAGCGGTGGGCAGGGGCACTGAAGCTTTCTTT
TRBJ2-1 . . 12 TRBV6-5 CASSPGERVQFF TGTGCCAGCAGCCCGGGGGAGCGGGTACAGTTCTTC
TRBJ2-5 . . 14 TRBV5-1 CASSLGRVQETQYF TGCGCCAGCAGCTTGGGCAGGGTACAAGAGACCCAGTACTTC
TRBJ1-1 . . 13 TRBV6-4 CASSGSANTEAFF TGTGCCAGCAGTGGCAGCGCGAACACTGAAGCTTTCTTT
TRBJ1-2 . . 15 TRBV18 CASSGDGRGNYGYTF TGTGCCAGCTCAGGGGACGGCCGGGGTAACTATGGCTACACCTTC
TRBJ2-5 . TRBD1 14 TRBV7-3 CASSPDRGQETQYF TGTGCCAGCAGTCCCGACAGGGGGCAGGAGACCCAGTACTTC
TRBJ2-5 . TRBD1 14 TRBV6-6 CASSYSEPTGGQYF TGTGCCAGCAGTTACTCAGAGCCCACAGGGGGCCAGTACTTC
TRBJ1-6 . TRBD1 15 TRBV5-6 CASSFRTGRNSPLHF TGTGCCAGCAGCTTCCGGACAGGGCGTAATTCACCCCTCCACTTT
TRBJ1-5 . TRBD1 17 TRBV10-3 CAIGEGQGARSNQPQHF TGTGCCATCGGGGAGGGACAGGGGGCTAGAAGCAATCAGCCCCAGCATTTT
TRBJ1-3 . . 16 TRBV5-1 CASSPEPGDSGNTIYF TGCGCCAGCAGCCCGGAACCAGGGGACTCTGGAAACACCATATATTTT
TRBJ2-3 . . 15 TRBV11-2 CASRGGYPSTDTQYF TGTGCCAGCAGGGGGGGCTACCCTAGCACAGATACGCAGTATTTT
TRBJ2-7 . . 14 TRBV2 CAGQVAGIFGEQYF TGTGCCGGCCAGGTAGCAGGGATCTTCGGCGAGCAGTACTTC
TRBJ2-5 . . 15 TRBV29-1 CSVTGTSGPIETQYF TGCAGCGTTACCGGGACATCGGGGCCAATAGAGACCCAGTACTTC
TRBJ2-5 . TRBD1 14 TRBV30 CAWSTGGSIETQYF TGTGCCTGGAGTACAGGGGGTTCTATAGAGACCCAGTACTTC
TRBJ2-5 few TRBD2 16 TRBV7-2 CASVQYGSGDQETQYF TGTGCCAGTGTACAATACGGTAGCGGGGATCAAGAGACCCAGTACTTC
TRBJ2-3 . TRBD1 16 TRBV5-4 CASSPGGSSSTDTQYF TGTGCCAGCAGCCCAGGGGGATCCTCTAGCACAGATACGCAGTATTTT
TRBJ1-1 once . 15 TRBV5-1 CASSFEGKGNTEAFF TGCGCCAGCAGTTTCGAGGGCAAGGGGAACACTGAAGCTTTCTTT
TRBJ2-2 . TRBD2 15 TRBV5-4 CASSLEGLAAGELFF TGTGCCAGCAGCTTGGAGGGACTAGCGGCCGGGGAGCTGTTTTTT
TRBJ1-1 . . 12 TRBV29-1 CSSYTGETEAFF TGCAGCTCCTATACCGGGGAAACTGAAGCTTTCTTT
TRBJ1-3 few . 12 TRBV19 CASSSGGNTIYF TGTGCCAGTAGTAGCGGTGGAAACACCATATATTTT
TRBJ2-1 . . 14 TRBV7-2 CASSLLISYNEQFF TGTGCCAGCAGCTTGCTAATCAGTTACAATGAGCAGTTCTTC
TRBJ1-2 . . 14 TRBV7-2 CASSLIGEPYGYTF TGTGCCAGCAGCTTAATAGGGGAGCCCTATGGCTACACCTTC
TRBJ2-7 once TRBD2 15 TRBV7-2 CASNLGLADYEQLYF TGTGCCAGCAACCTGGGGCTAGCGGACTACGAGCAGTTGTACTTC
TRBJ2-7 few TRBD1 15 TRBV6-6 CASSSPGQGLPEQYF TGTGCCAGCAGTTCGCCGGGACAGGGTCTCCCCGAGCAGTACTTC